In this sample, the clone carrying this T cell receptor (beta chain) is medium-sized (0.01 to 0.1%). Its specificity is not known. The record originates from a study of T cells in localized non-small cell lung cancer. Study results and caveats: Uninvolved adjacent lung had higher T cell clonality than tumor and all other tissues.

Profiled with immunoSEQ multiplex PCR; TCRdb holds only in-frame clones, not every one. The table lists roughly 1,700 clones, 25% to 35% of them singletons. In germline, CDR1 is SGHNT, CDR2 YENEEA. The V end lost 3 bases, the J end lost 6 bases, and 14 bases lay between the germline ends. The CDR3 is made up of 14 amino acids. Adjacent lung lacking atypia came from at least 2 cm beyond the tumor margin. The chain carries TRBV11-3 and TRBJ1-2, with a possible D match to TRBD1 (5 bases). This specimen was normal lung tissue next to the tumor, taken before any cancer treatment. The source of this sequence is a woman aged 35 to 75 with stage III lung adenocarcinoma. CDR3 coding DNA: TGTGCCAGCAGCTTGGCCCTGCGGGGGGATGGCTACACCTTC. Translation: CASSLALRGDGYTF.